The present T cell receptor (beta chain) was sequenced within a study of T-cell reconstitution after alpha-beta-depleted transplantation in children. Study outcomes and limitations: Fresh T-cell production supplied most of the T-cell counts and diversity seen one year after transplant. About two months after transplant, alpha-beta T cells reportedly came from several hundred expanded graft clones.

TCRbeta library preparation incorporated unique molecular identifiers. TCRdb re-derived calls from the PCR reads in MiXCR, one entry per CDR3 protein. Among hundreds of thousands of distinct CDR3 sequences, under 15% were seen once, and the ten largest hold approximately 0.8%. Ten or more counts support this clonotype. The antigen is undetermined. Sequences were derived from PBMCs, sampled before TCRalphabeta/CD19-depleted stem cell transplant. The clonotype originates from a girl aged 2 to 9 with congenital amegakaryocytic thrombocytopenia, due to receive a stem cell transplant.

This chain's CDR3 is CASSYGRGSGTGDQPQHF. The CDR3 coding sequence is TGTGCCAGCAGTTATGGGAGGGGTTCCGGGACAGGGGATCAGCCCCAGCATTTT. This chain links TRBV6-2 or TRBV6-3 with TRBJ1-5, with TRBD1 identical over 10 bases. The CDR3 loop spans 18 amino acids. Germline loops: CDR1 MNHEY, CDR2 SVGEGT. Losses at the gene ends were 3 bases for V and 5 bases for J; bases not matched to a gene: 13.